These 19 T cell receptor beta chains were sequenced from one sample in a study of breast tumors, draining lymph nodes, adjacent tissues. In TCRdb, the multiplex PCR reads were re-called with MiXCR into one record per CDR3 protein. The sample gives approximately 140,000 distinct CDR3 sequences, around a third of which show up once; approximately 2.2% is in the top ten. The lymph nodes were axillary draining lymph nodes from breast cancer patients. Sequences were obtained from axillary lymph node tissue. Every receptor here comes from a female donor with breast cancer. Some clones in this sample may be carry-over from other donors' samples.

This clonotype was seen ten or more times. The chain has TRBV7-3 and TRBJ2-1; 9 nucleotides line up with TRBD1. The CDR3 contains 15 residues. Per germline, CDR1 SGHTA and CDR2 FQGTGA. V trimming: 3 bases; J trimming: 7 bases; junction bases outside the gene matches: 7. Here the CDR3 DNA reads TGTGCCAGCAGCTTGAAGACAGGGGGGACAAATGAGCAGTTCTTC. Protein product: CASSLKTGGTNEQFF. Variable domain in full (rest from reference TRBV7-3 and TRBJ2-1): GAGVSQTPSNKVTEKGKYVELRCDPISGHTALYWYRQSLGQGPEFLIYFQGTGAADDSGLPNDRFFAVRPEGSVSTLKIQRTERGDSAVYLCASSLKTGGTNEQFFGPGTRLTVL.

This clonotype was counted at least ten times. The V and J genes are TRBV5-1 and TRBJ2-2; D perhaps matches TRBD2 (6 bases). Trimming removed 9 bases at V and 2 bases at J, with 20 bases between. Germline lookup yields CDR1 SGHRS and CDR2 YFSETQ. The CDR3 length is 16 residues. The CDR3: CATSGSPTANTGELFF. In DNA form, the CDR3 reads TGCGCCACCTCCGGGAGTCCCACAGCAAACACCGGGGAGCTGTTTTTT.

Comments on this clonotype: This clone may be a read error of a much larger clone one base away. For the CDR3, the DNA is TGCAGTGCCCCCAAAGGAGGAAACATTGAAGCTTTCTTT. Translation gives CSAPKGGNIEAFF. The J gene is TRBJ1-1, the V gene TRBV20-1; D not resolved. CDR3 length: 13 residues. Germline V CDR1 and CDR2: DFQATT, SNEGSKA (reference sequence).

V usage is TRBV9 and J usage is TRBJ1-2, with 9 bases identical to TRBD1. Unmatched junction bases numbered 8, after V lost 3 bases and J lost 5 bases. From germline, CDR1 is SGDLS and CDR2 YYNGEE. CDR3 length: 15 residues. CDR3 region: CASSATSGTGYGYTF. In nucleotides, the CDR3 is TGTGCCAGCAGCGCGACTAGCGGGACAGGGTATGGCTACACCTTC.

This clonotype occurred once. The conserved phenylalanine or tryptophan is not found at the CDR3 terminus, so this likely reflects a read error. The J gene is TRBJ2-7, the V gene TRBV7-2; weak D call: TRBD2 (5 bases). The CDR3 runs to 14 residues. Trimming took 3 bases from V and 7 from J, leaving 16 bases between them. Per germline, CDR1 SGHTA and CDR2 FQGNSA. The CDR3 DNA sequence: TGTGCCAGCAGCTTGGGAGCCCCCCCATATGAGCAGTACCTC. Translating it yields CASSLGAPPYEQYL.

Ten or more counts support this clonotype. The V and J genes are TRBV7-9 and TRBJ2-1; 7 bases are a match to TRBD2. The V gene's germline CDR1 is SEHNR and CDR2 FQNEAQ (reference sequence). The CDR3 is 15 amino acids. V dropped 1 base and J dropped 6; count of bases not matched to a gene: 6. The CDR3 spells CASSLVWGGLNEQFF. The CDR3 DNA sequence: TGTGCCAGCAGCTTAGTGTGGGGGGGTCTCAATGAGCAGTTCTTC. Full variable domain (missing parts from reference TRBV7-9 and TRBJ2-1): DTGVSQNPRHKITKRGQNVTFRCDPISEHNRLYWYRQTLGQGPEFLTYFQNEAQLEKSRLLSDRFSAERPKGSFSTLEIQRTEQGDSAMYLCASSLVWGGLNEQFFGPGTRLTVL.

This clonotype was recorded many times. The chain is built from TRBV6-6 and TRBJ2-5; perhaps D is TRBD1 or TRBD2 (7 bases each). The germline V gene has CDR1 MNHNY and CDR2 SVGAGI (reference sequence). CDR3 size: 15 residues. V was clipped by 6 bases and J by 3 bases, with 17 bases between them. The CDR3 loop reads CASRRGGSGEETQYF. Here the CDR3 DNA reads TGTGCCAGCAGACGAGGGGGCAGCGGGGAAGAGACCCAGTACTTC.

The chain is built from TRBV9 and TRBJ1-1, with D perhaps TRBD1 (6 bases). Looked up from germline, CDR1 is SGDLS and CDR2 is YYNGEE. CDR3 length equals 19 residues. The V end lost 0 bases, the J end lost 4 bases, and 25 bases lay between the germline ends. This chain's CDR3 is CASSVGGGGEGSWGTEAFF. CDR3 nucleotides: TGTGCCAGCAGCGTAGGAGGGGGGGGCGAAGGCTCTTGGGGCACTGAAGCTTTCTTT.

This chain links TRBV7-2 with TRBJ2-5, with 8 nucleotides matching TRBD1. The CDR3 is made up of 15 amino acids. In germline, CDR1 is SGHTA, CDR2 FQGNSA. J lost 0 bases, V lost 6 bases, and 6 bases had no gene match. The DNA of the CDR3 is TGTGCCAGCAGTCCAGGGGGCCGTGACCAAGAGACCCAGTACTTC. Protein: CASSPGGRDQETQYF. The full variable domain, rest sourced from reference TRBV7-2 and TRBJ2-5, is GAGVSQSPSNKVTEKGKDVELRCDPISGHTALYWYRQSLGQGLEFLIYFQGNSAPDKSGLPSDRFSAERTGGSVSTLTIQRTQQEDSAVYLCASSPGGRDQETQYFGPGTRLLVL.

V is TRBV20-1 and J is TRBJ2-3; 11 positions match TRBD1. Germline CDR1 DFQATT, CDR2 SNEGSKA (reference sequence). The CDR3 sequence is 15 residues long. J was trimmed by 5 bases and V by 4 bases; bases with no gene match: 8. The CDR3 sequence: CSATWTGGMLDTQYF. The DNA for the CDR3 is TGCAGTGCTACATGGACAGGGGGCATGTTAGATACGCAGTATTTT.

A single count supports this clonotype. The chain carries TRBV7-3 and TRBJ2-3, with 9 bases matching TRBD2. The CDR3 totals 16 residues. J was trimmed by 0 bases and V by 1 base; bases with no gene match: 2. The germline V gene has CDR1 SGHTA and CDR2 FQGTGA. CDR3 amino acids: CASSLRAGGSTDTQYF. CDR3 DNA: TGTGCCAGCAGCTTAAGGGCGGGGGGGAGCACAGATACGCAGTATTTT.

The table lists this clonotype with many counts. The chain is built from TRBV10-3 and TRBJ2-3; 9 bases agree with TRBD2. The CDR3 extends over 16 amino acids. The germline V gene has CDR1 ENHRY and CDR2 SYGVKD. The J segment lost 2 bases and the V segment lost 3 bases, leaving 6 bases of the junction unmatched. The DNA of the CDR3 is TGTGCCATCAGTGAACTTCCGGGACTAGCCACAGATACGCAGTATTTT. Translated: CAISELPGLATDTQYF.

This clonotype was seen at least ten times. The chain combines TRBV5-8 with TRBJ2-2, with 9 nucleotides matching TRBD2. The CDR3 is 17 residues long. Germline CDR1 reads SGHTS; CDR2 reads YDEGEE. V lost 5 bases and J lost 2; bases outside the gene matches: 10. CDR3 DNA: TGTGCCAGCAGTCAGGGGGGAGCGGGGGGAAACACCGGGGAGCTGTTTTTT. Its translation is CASSQGGAGGNTGELFF. Based on the CDR3 plus reference TRBV5-8 and TRBJ2-2, the full variable domain is EAGVTQSPTHLIKTRGQQATLRCSPISGHTSVYWYQQALGLGLQFLLWYDEGEERNRGNFPPRFSGRQFPNYSSELNVNALELEDSALYLCASSQGGAGGNTGELFFGEGSRLTVL.

This clonotype was observed many times. The V gene is TRBV6-2 or TRBV6-3, the J gene TRBJ2-3; possibly TRBD1 for D (6 bases). Looked up from germline, CDR1 is MNHEY and CDR2 is SVGEGT. This CDR3 contains 16 residues. Trimming shortened V by 6 bases and J by 1 base, and 17 bases separated the two germline ends. CDR3 nucleotides: TGTGCCAGCAGATCCAACAGGGAGTGGGGCACAGATACGCAGTATTTT. As protein: CASRSNREWGTDTQYF.

This clonotype was observed many times. The J gene is TRBJ1-4, the V gene TRBV5-4; D unresolved. The CDR3 loop spans 14 amino acids. Trimming left V 2 bases short and J 4 bases short, with 9 bases between. The germline V gene has CDR1 SGHNT and CDR2 YYREEE (reference sequence). CDR3 bases: TGTGCCAGCAGCTTATATGGAGATAATGAAAAACTGTTTTTT. As protein: CASSLYGDNEKLFF.

This clonotype was observed at least ten times. The chain carries TRBV2 and TRBJ1-5; perhaps TRBD1 as D (5 bases). CDR3 length equals 13 residues. Trimming took 5 bases from V and 9 from J, leaving 14 bases between them. The V gene's germline CDR1 is SNHLY and CDR2 FYNNEI. DNA of the CDR3: TGTGCCAGCAGTCCGCGGGGGGAGGGGCCCCAGCATTTT. Translation gives CASSPRGEGPQHF.

This clonotype was seen at least ten times. The gene calls are TRBV30 and TRBJ2-1, with a weak D call TRBD1 (6 bases). V was clipped by 5 bases and J by 3 bases, with 11 bases between them. The CDR3 runs to 13 residues. The germline CDR1 and CDR2 sequences are GTSNPN and SVGIG (reference sequence). The CDR3 sequence is CAWEVQGYNEQFF. CDR3 bases: TGTGCCTGGGAAGTACAGGGCTACAATGAGCAGTTCTTC.

This chain uses TRBV7-9 with TRBJ2-7, with a possible D match to TRBD2 (5 bases). This CDR3 is built from 13 residues. V was cut by 3 bases and J by 0 bases, with 6 bases left in between. The V gene's germline CDR1 is SEHNR and CDR2 FQNEAQ (reference sequence). The CDR3 is CASSFAGSYEQYF. The CDR3 DNA reads as TGTGCCAGCAGCTTCGCGGGCTCCTACGAGCAGTACTTC. The complete variable domain, with remaining parts taken from reference TRBV7-9 and TRBJ2-7, reads DTGVSQNPRHKITKRGQNVTFRCDPISEHNRLYWYRQTLGQGPEFLTYFQNEAQLEKSRLLSDRFSAERPKGSFSTLEIQRTEQGDSAMYLCASSFAGSYEQYFGPGTRLTVT.

V gene TRBV19 combines with J gene TRBJ1-6, with TRBD1 as a possible D gene (6 bases). CDR1 LNHDA and CDR2 SQIVND come from the germline V gene (reference sequence). CDR3 size: 15 residues. V was shortened by 3 bases and J by 5 bases, with 11 bases between the two germline ends. The CDR3 coding sequence is TGTGCCAGTAGTATTGGGGGCGCCCATAATTCACCCCTCCACTTT. Residues: CASSIGGAHNSPLHF.